These 27 T cell receptor beta chains came from one sample sequenced in a study of blood T cell repertoires in COVID-19 (dated by TCRdb to 2020 to 2022). Library generation was performed with the immunoSEQ multiplex PCR assay. TCRdb provides this immuneACCESS table in a form limited to in-frame rearrangements. Some clones are lacking; in checked studies, under half of them reflect an unresolved V gene, and why the rest are absent is not known. In all, the sample holds 210,000 or so clones, and approximately 84% of those were seen once. The ten largest clones capture over 1.5% of the sample. Material: peripheral blood. The origin of the receptors is a middle-aged man with active or convalescent COVID-19.

This chain uses TRBV7-2 with TRBJ2-3, with a weak D call TRBD2 (7 bases). Germline CDR1 SGHTA, CDR2 FQGNSA. This CDR3 comprises 16 residues. V lost 5 bases and J lost 4, with 19 bases in between. This CDR3 is CASSRGAGVLADTQYF. In nucleotides, the CDR3 is TGTGCCAGCAGCCGGGGGGCGGGAGTCCTGGCAGATACGCAGTATTTT.

This chain connects TRBV19 to TRBJ2-1, with D tentatively TRBD2 (6 bases). Germline assignment: CDR1 LNHDA and CDR2 SQIVND (reference sequence). The germline V and J ends were trimmed by 2 bases and 7 bases, with 12 bases remaining between them. The CDR3 extends over 14 amino acids. This chain's CDR3 is CASSIQRTTNEQFF. The CDR3 DNA reads as TGTGCCAGTAGTATACAACGGACTACGAATGAGCAGTTCTTC.

The chain combines TRBV25-1 with TRBJ2-3, with 7 bases aligning to TRBD2. CDR1 and CDR2 from the germline V gene are MGHDK and SYGVNS. The CDR3 spans 15 residues. Trimming took 6 bases from V and 1 from J; bases not matched to a gene: 7. CDR3 loop: CASRPGRGGTDTQYF. The CDR3 DNA sequence: TGTGCCAGCAGGCCAGGACGGGGGGGCACAGATACGCAGTATTTT.

The chain combines TRBV24-1 with TRBJ2-4; 9 bases align to TRBD2. The germline gives CDR1 KGHDR, CDR2 SFDVKD. The V gene end was trimmed by 10 bases and the J gene end by 0 bases; junction bases not matched to a gene: 30. This CDR3 is 23 amino acids long. The CDR3, as DNA: TGTGCCACAGAGACTGGCCCCGAAAGAAGCGGGAGGCCTGCATTTCTAGCCAAAAACATTCAGTACTTC. Protein sequence: CATETGPERSGRPAFLAKNIQYF.

Details on this clone: The junction differs from germline at one of its ends, possibly a read error. Distinct nucleotide sequences in the sample also encode this CDR3. Here the CDR3 DNA reads TGTGCCAGCAGTCAAGGAAGACTAACTGGAAACACCATATATTTT. This encodes CASSQGRLTGNTIYF. V usage is TRBV3-1 (or the pseudogene TRBV3-2) and J usage is TRBJ1-3; D is undetermined. The CDR3 is 15 residues long. Germline V gives CDR1 LGHDT, CDR2 YNNKEL (reference sequence).

The chain carries TRBV6-5 and TRBJ2-7; D is perhaps TRBD1 (8 bases). The CDR3 has 14 residues. Trimming cost V 6 bases and J 4 bases, with 16 bases left between them. In germline, CDR1 is MNHEY, CDR2 SVGAGI. CDR3 DNA: TGTGCCAGCAGCAACAGGGGGGGATTTTACGAGCAGTACTTC. Residues: CASSNRGGFYEQYF.

The gene calls are TRBV5-6 and TRBJ1-5; tentative D call: TRBD1 (5 bases). Germline values: CDR1 SGHDT, CDR2 YYEEEE. V was trimmed by 0 bases and J by 4 bases, leaving 8 bases between them. This CDR3 region has 14 residues. Here the CDR3 reads CASSLGQQNQPQHF. CDR3 sequence (DNA): TGTGCCAGCAGCTTGGGACAGCAGAATCAGCCCCAGCATTTT.

The rearrangement uses TRBV19 and TRBJ1-5, with D unresolved. Germline CDR1 is LNHDA and CDR2 is SQIVND (reference sequence). The CDR3 runs 12 residues. With 7 bases removed from V and 4 bases from J, the gap between germline ends came to 8 bases. The CDR3 DNA reads TGTGCCAGTACCATCGGGAATCAGCCCCAGCATTTT. Its protein product is CASTIGNQPQHF.

The V and J genes are TRBV7-9 and TRBJ2-1, with 9 bases identical to TRBD2. The junction had 5 bases not matched to a gene; V was cut back by 5 bases and J by 3 bases. There are 15 residues in the CDR3. Germline-derived CDR1 and CDR2 are SEHNR and FQNEAQ (reference sequence). CDR3 sequence reads: CASSPPSGNYNEQFF. CDR3 nucleotide sequence: TGTGCCAGCAGCCCACCTAGCGGGAACTACAATGAGCAGTTCTTC.

V gene TRBV30 combines with J gene TRBJ1-3; 9 bases agree with TRBD1. The CDR3 totals 17 residues. From germline, CDR1 is GTSNPN and CDR2 SVGIG (reference sequence). V dropped 0 bases and J dropped 0; count of bases not matched to a gene: 6. CDR3 sequence (DNA): TGTGCCTGGAGTGTATGGACAGGGGAGAGCTCTGGAAACACCATATATTTT. As protein: CAWSVWTGESSGNTIYF.

J is TRBJ1-2 and V is TRBV5-5; 7 positions agree with TRBD1. The junction had 2 bases not matched to a gene; V was cut back by 2 bases and J by 1 base. This CDR3 has 14 residues. Per germline, CDR1 SGHKS and CDR2 YYEKEE (reference sequence). The CDR3 DNA sequence: TGTGCCAGCAGCTTCTCAGGGGGTAACTATGGCTACACCTTC. Protein sequence: CASSFSGGNYGYTF.

The chain joins TRBV24-1 to TRBJ2-3; D gene ambiguous. Germline CDR1 and CDR2: KGHDR and SFDVKD. Trimming cost V 4 bases and J 2 bases, with 6 bases left between them. The CDR3 sequence is 13 residues long. CDR3 in amino acids: CATSDQNTDTQYF. For the CDR3, the DNA is TGTGCCACCAGTGACCAGAACACAGATACGCAGTATTTT.

The rearrangement joins TRBV19 to TRBJ1-6; 9 nucleotides match TRBD1. The CDR3 has 16 residues. Trimming cost V 8 bases and J 7 bases; bases outside gene matches: 12. Germline CDR1 and CDR2: LNHDA and SQIVND (reference sequence). CDR3 amino acids: CASLWPGQGPNSPLHF. The CDR3 coding sequence is TGTGCCAGTCTTTGGCCGGGACAGGGACCGAATTCACCCCTCCACTTT.

The rearrangement links TRBV2 to TRBJ2-7, with D hard to call. Trimming stripped 0 bases from V and 6 bases from J, with 6 bases between. This CDR3 has 12 amino acids. CDR1 and CDR2 (germline): SNHLY, FYNNEI. The CDR3 is CASSEARSEQYF. The CDR3 bases are TGTGCCAGCAGTGAAGCGCGGAGCGAGCAGTACTTC.

This chain links TRBV5-4 with TRBJ2-3; 7 positions match TRBD1. CDR3 length: 16 residues. Germline CDR1 reads SGHNT; CDR2 reads YYREEE (reference sequence). J was trimmed by 4 bases and V by 4 bases; bases with no gene match: 12. The chain's CDR3 is CASSLWTGQGADTQYF. CDR3 DNA: TGTGCCAGCAGCCTCTGGACAGGTCAAGGGGCAGATACGCAGTATTTT. The complete variable domain, with remaining parts taken from reference TRBV5-4 and TRBJ2-3, reads ETGVTQSPTHLIKTRGQQVTLRCSSQSGHNTVSWYQQALGQGPQFIFQYYREEENGRGNFPPRFSGLQFPNYSSELNVNALELDDSALYLCASSLWTGQGADTQYFGPGTRLTVL.

CDR3 sequence reads: CASTEGPSSNEQFF. Here the CDR3 DNA reads TGTGCCAGCACGGAGGGGCCCAGTAGCAATGAGCAGTTCTTC. This chain joins TRBV28 and TRBJ2-1, with D tentatively TRBD2 (6 bases). Germline V CDR1 and CDR2: MDHEN, SYDVKM. Trimming stripped 7 bases from V and 6 bases from J, with 16 bases between. The CDR3 is 14 amino acids.

The J gene is TRBJ1-4, the V gene TRBV18, with TRBD1 as a possible D gene (6 bases). CDR3 length equals 16 residues. Germline V CDR1 and CDR2: KGHSH, LQKENI. Trimming removed 0 bases from V and 4 bases from J, with 12 bases in between. The CDR3 bases are TGTGCCAGCTCACCACCCAGGGGTCAGGGTAATGAAAAACTGTTTTTT. Protein: CASSPPRGQGNEKLFF.

This chain joins TRBV28 and TRBJ2-7; D gene ambiguous. The CDR3 totals 14 residues. Trimming removed 5 bases at V and 0 bases at J, with 11 bases between. Germline V gene lookup returns CDR1 MDHEN and CDR2 SYDVKM. The CDR3 DNA reads as TGTGCCAGCAGTATCTCGGTTAGCTCCTACGAGCAGTACTTC. It translates to CASSISVSSYEQYF.

V and J are TRBV1 and TRBJ2-1; the table's D call of TRBD2 was not tested on the DNA. TRBV1 is a listed pseudogene. The CDR3 sequence is 17 residues long. The CDR3 spells CTSSGLAGGPSYNEQFF. The DNA of the CDR3 is TGCACCAGCAGCGGGCTAGCGGGAGGGCCCTCCTACAATGAGCAGTTCTTC.

The chain employs TRBV19 and TRBJ1-1, with TRBD1 matching 8 bases. Germline CDR1 reads LNHDA; CDR2 reads SQIVND (reference sequence). The CDR3 extends over 14 amino acids. Trimming removed 5 bases from V and 1 base from J; junction bases left unmatched: 3. CDR3 nucleotides: TGTGCCAGTAGTTTAGGACAGGGGAACACTGAAGCTTTCTTT. This encodes CASSLGQGNTEAFF.

This chain joins TRBV12-5 and TRBJ2-7, with D possibly TRBD2 on 6 matching bases. Trimming shortened V by 4 bases and J by 4 bases, and 26 bases separated the two germline ends. CDR1 LGHNT and CDR2 FRNRAP come from the germline V gene. The length of the CDR3 is 18 residues. CDR3 sequence (DNA): TGTGCTAGTGGTTGGGCCCAGAGGAGGAGGGACCCGAATTACGAGCAGTACTTC. Translated: CASGWAQRRRDPNYEQYF.

The V and J genes are TRBV27 and TRBJ2-7; 7 nucleotides line up with TRBD1. With V trimmed by 5 bases and J by 7 bases, 14 bases remained unmatched. CDR1 and CDR2 (germline): MNHEY, SMNVEV (reference sequence). The CDR3 runs 15 residues. DNA of the CDR3: TGTGCCAGCAGTCCTTCTGTAACAGGGGCCTTGGAGCAGTACTTC. Its protein is CASSPSVTGALEQYF.

The V call is TRBV27, the J call TRBJ2-1; 8 nucleotides match TRBD1. Trimming at V came to 0 bases and at J to 6 bases, leaving 7 bases not matched to a gene. Germline V CDR1 and CDR2: MNHEY, SMNVEV (reference sequence). The CDR3 is 16 residues long. CDR3 region: CASSLSPQGASNEQFF. The DNA of the CDR3 is TGTGCCAGCAGTTTATCCCCGCAGGGGGCTTCCAATGAGCAGTTCTTC.

The rearrangement links TRBV14 to TRBJ2-7; TRBD2 matches at 9 bases. Unmatched junction bases numbered 11, after V lost 3 bases and J lost 5 bases. Looked up from germline, CDR1 is SGHDN and CDR2 is FVKESK. The CDR3 consists of 16 residues. The CDR3, as DNA: TGTGCCAGCAGCCACCCCGGGGTAGCGGGAGAACACGAGCAGTACTTC. This sequence encodes CASSHPGVAGEHEQYF.

For this clone: A junction end diverges from the germline sequence, so it may reflect a read error. The chain links TRBV28 to TRBJ1-2; tentative D call: TRBD1 (6 bases). This CDR3 is built from 11 residues. Looked up from germline, CDR1 is MDHEN and CDR2 is SYDVKM. In DNA form, the CDR3 reads TGTGCCAGCAGCTTAAACCGGGACACCTCCTTC. Its protein product is CASSLNRDTSF.

The V and J genes are TRBV5-4 and TRBJ1-4; D is perhaps TRBD1 (6 bases). From germline, CDR1 is SGHNT and CDR2 YYREEE (reference sequence). Trimming shortened V by 4 bases and J by 8 bases, and 18 bases separated the two germline ends. There are 15 residues in the CDR3. In nucleotides, the CDR3 is TGTGCCAGCAGCCCTACAGGGAGCGGGGAAGAAAAACTGTTTTTT. Its translation is CASSPTGSGEEKLFF.

This chain joins TRBV5-1 and TRBJ1-4, with unresolved D. V lost 5 bases and J lost 7, with 12 bases in between. The CDR3 covers 13 residues. Germline-derived CDR1 and CDR2 are SGHRS and YFSETQ. In nucleotides, the CDR3 is TGCGCCAGCAGAACAGATCGCAGTGAAAAACTGTTTTTT. Translated, it gives CASRTDRSEKLFF. Together with reference TRBV5-1 and TRBJ1-4, the CDR3 gives the full variable domain: KAGVTQTPRYLIKTRGQQVTLSCSPISGHRSVSWYQQTPGQGLQFLFEYFSETQRNKGNFPGRFSGRQFSNSRSEMNVSTLELGDSALYLCASRTDRSEKLFFGSGTQLSVL.